This T cell receptor (beta chain) was identified during a study of OX40 agonist ivuxolimab in advanced cancers. Study context: The patients' treatment was ivuxolimab, an agonistic anti-OX40 (CD134) antibody. Subjects had a mean age of around 60 years, with a range of about 20 to 85; around 80% were male. Previous treatment with anti-PD-1, anti-PD-L1 or anti-CTLA-4 therapy was allowed; 30% to 50% had received some.

The CDR3 covers 16 residues. Per the germline V gene, CDR1 is SEHNR and CDR2 is FQNEAQ (reference sequence). Trimming removed 6 bases at V and 3 bases at J, with 21 bases between. Details on this clone: Its specificity is not known.

Here immunoSEQ multiplex PCR was the method, and the copy in TCRdb shows in-frame clones only, minus some. The sample carries tens of thousands of clones, 89% recorded once. Broader study findings: Clonal expansion was seen in CD4+ and CD8+ blood T cells by week 6 at 0.1 to 3.0 mg/kg.

The chain couples TRBV7-9 to TRBJ2-7; possibly TRBD1 or TRBD2 for D (5 bases each). The sample consisted of CD4+ or CD8+ T cells sorted from blood, taken in a trial of the OX40 agonist ivuxolimab. This TCR came from an adult with an advanced solid tumor such as melanoma, head and neck, liver or kidney cancer. The CDR3 here is CASSSIRGRAIYEQYF. The CDR3 DNA follows: TGTGCCAGCAGTTCCATCCGGGGCAGGGCAATCTACGAGCAGTACTTC.